The 22 T cell receptor beta chains reported below all come from one sample, sequenced in a study of CD8 T cells in Susac syndrome. Reverse transcription of roughly 0.5 to 1 ug RNA was carried out with random hexamers. TCRdb independently ran MiXCR on the immunoSEQ multiplex PCR reads; one entry per CDR3 protein. The repertoire holds approximately 220,000 distinct CDR3 sequences, with about 94% as singletons. The source material was CD8+ T cells from PBMCs. The receptor set was obtained from a human donor with multiple sclerosis.

The chain employs TRBV19 and TRBJ2-2, with D perhaps matching TRBD2 (5 bases). V shed 3 bases and J shed 5 bases, with 10 bases lying between them. The CDR3 spans 14 residues. Looked up from germline, CDR1 is LNHDA and CDR2 is SQIVND (reference sequence). CDR3 protein: CASSMIPGTGELFF. CDR3 sequence (DNA): TGTGCCAGTAGTATGATACCGGGAACCGGGGAGCTGTTTTTT.

This rearrangement joins TRBV6-5 to TRBJ2-7; TRBD2 agrees at 9 bases. Germline CDR1 reads MNHEY; CDR2 reads SVGAGI. This CDR3 is 15 amino acids long. The J segment lost 2 bases and the V segment lost 2 bases, leaving 4 bases of the junction unmatched. This chain's CDR3 is CASSYKASGTYEQYF. Here the CDR3 DNA reads TGTGCCAGCAGTTACAAGGCTAGCGGGACCTACGAGCAGTACTTC.

This clonotype was detected only once. This rearrangement joins TRBV27 to TRBJ1-2; 7 positions match TRBD1. The CDR3 consists of 12 residues. V lost 6 bases, J lost 6 bases, and 4 bases stayed unmatched. Germline V lookup: CDR1 MNHEY, CDR2 SMNVEV (reference sequence). The CDR3 coding sequence is TGTGCCAGCAGGACAGGGTTTAATGGCTACACCTTC. Protein: CASRTGFNGYTF.

The chain joins TRBV7-9 to TRBJ1-2; no firm D call. CDR3 length equals 13 residues. Trimming shortened V by 4 bases and J by 6 bases, and 12 bases separated the two germline ends. Germline CDR1 SEHNR, CDR2 FQNEAQ (reference sequence). The CDR3: CASSSGKKNGYTF. The CDR3 nucleotides are TGTGCCAGCAGCTCCGGTAAGAAGAATGGCTACACCTTC.

Remarks on this clonotype: The junction departs from germline at one end; a sequencing error may be responsible. The V gene is TRBV7-7, the J gene TRBJ1-5; no clear D. Germline V CDR1 and CDR2: SSHAT, FNYEAQ (reference sequence). There are 13 residues in the CDR3. The CDR3 here is CASSLAAGQPQHF. The DNA for the CDR3 is TGTGCTAGCAGCTTAGCGGCCGGTCAGCCCCAGCATTTT.

The V and J genes are TRBV5-6 and TRBJ2-1; D gene unclear. V was pared by 0 bases and J by 7 bases, with 8 bases between. CDR1 is SGHDT, CDR2 YYEEEE, per germline. The CDR3 has 13 amino acids. The CDR3 region is CASSLGSNNEQFF. CDR3 sequence (DNA): TGTGCCAGCAGCTTGGGAAGCAATAATGAGCAGTTCTTC.

The V gene is TRBV4-1, the J gene TRBJ2-2; the D is unclear. The CDR3 contains 13 residues. Per the germline V gene, CDR1 is MGHRA and CDR2 is YSYEKL. Trimming pared 1 base from V and 6 bases from J, leaving 6 bases between. This CDR3 reads CASSQALAGELFF. CDR3 DNA: TGCGCCAGCAGCCAAGCTTTAGCCGGGGAGCTGTTTTTT.

The chain carries TRBV7-9 and TRBJ1-1; D ambiguous. Germline CDR1 is SEHNR and CDR2 is FQNEAQ (reference sequence). CDR3 length: 12 amino acids. Trimming shortened V by 1 base and J by 6 bases, and 6 bases separated the two germline ends. The CDR3 loop is CASSLVLAEAFF. In DNA form, the CDR3 reads TGTGCCAGCAGCTTAGTACTGGCTGAAGCTTTCTTT.

This clonotype turned up a few times. The chain carries TRBV18 and TRBJ2-1; no clear D. V dropped 2 bases and J dropped 7 bases, with 6 bases sitting between them. The CDR3 runs 12 residues. From germline, CDR1 is KGHSH and CDR2 LQKENI. CDR3 DNA sequence: TGTGCCAGCTCACCAGGGGTTAATGAGCAGTTCTTC. It is translated as CASSPGVNEQFF.

The J gene is TRBJ1-1, the V gene TRBV23-1; no clear D gene. TRBV23-1 is an ORF; its function is uncertain. The V and J ends lost 2 bases and 3 bases respectively, with 19 bases between them. The CDR3 is 17 residues long. The CDR3 region is CASSQLRTGRRDTEAFF. In DNA form, the CDR3 reads TGCGCCAGCAGTCAACTCCGAACGGGTCGGAGGGACACTGAAGCTTTCTTT.

The chain uses TRBV7-8 and TRBJ2-7, with unresolved D. The CDR3 runs to 16 residues. Germline loops: CDR1 SGHVS, CDR2 FQNEAQ. The V end lost 1 base, the J end lost 3 bases, and 16 bases lay between the germline ends. CDR3 in amino acids: CASSLDSGQLGYEQYF. CDR3 DNA: TGTGCCAGCAGCTTAGATTCTGGGCAGTTAGGCTACGAGCAGTACTTC.

This CDR3 reads CASSLSRDRRYYEQYF. Here the CDR3 DNA reads TGTGCCAGCAGTCTAAGCCGGGACAGGCGATACTACGAGCAGTACTTC. The genes are TRBV12-3 or TRBV12-4 and TRBJ2-7; 8 bases are shared with TRBD1. The CDR3 is 16 amino acids. Trimming took 5 bases from V and 3 from J; bases not matched to a gene: 12.

The sample holds a few counts of this clonotype. The chain carries TRBV11-3 and TRBJ1-5; perhaps TRBD1 as D (5 bases). Germline values: CDR1 SGHNT, CDR2 YENEEA. Trimming shortened V by 1 base and J by 9 bases, and 13 bases separated the two germline ends. The CDR3 consists of 14 residues. The CDR3 sequence is CASSLGGVGRPQHF. CDR3 nucleotide sequence: TGTGCCAGCAGCTTAGGGGGGGTAGGTCGGCCCCAGCATTTT.

On this clonotype itself: Because it lacks the conserved phenylalanine or tryptophan at the end, this CDR3 is likely a read error. The chain recombines TRBV3-1 with TRBJ1-6; maybe TRBD1 (6 bases). The CDR3 has 17 residues. The V end lost 4 bases, the J end lost 6 bases, and 19 bases lay between the germline ends. Germline loops: CDR1 LGHDT, CDR2 YNNKEL (reference sequence). The CDR3 bases are TGTGCCAGCAGCCTGAACAGGGTCCGGCTCCTTAATTCACCCCTCCACTTG. Amino acid sequence: CASSLNRVRLLNSPLHL.

The chain is built from TRBV30 and TRBJ2-1; D possibly uses TRBD1 or TRBD2 (5 bases each). Germline lookup yields CDR1 GTSNPN and CDR2 SVGIG (reference sequence). V lost 1 base to trimming and J lost 4 bases, with 17 bases between them. This CDR3 comprises 16 residues. Written as DNA, the CDR3 is TGTGCCTGGAGTGGAATCCCGAGGGGCGGATACAATGAGCAGTTCTTC. Translated: CAWSGIPRGGYNEQFF.

The chain links TRBV27 to TRBJ1-2, with D perhaps matching TRBD1 (6 bases). The CDR3 length is 14 residues. The V gene lost 6 bases and the J gene lost 4 bases, with 15 bases spanning the gap. Germline V CDR1 and CDR2: MNHEY, SMNVEV (reference sequence). In DNA form, the CDR3 reads TGTGCCAGCAGGTCGGTACAGGGCCTCTATGGCTACACCTTC. The encoded protein is CASRSVQGLYGYTF.

The genes are TRBV5-4 and TRBJ2-4; the D is unclear. Trimming took off 6 bases at V and 4 bases at J, with 5 bases between the two ends. The CDR3 has 11 residues. Germline V gene lookup returns CDR1 SGHNT and CDR2 YYREEE (reference sequence). The CDR3 region has the DNA TGTGCCAGCACGTCGAAAAACATTCAGTACTTC. It encodes CASTSKNIQYF.

This rearrangement joins TRBV3-1 to TRBJ2-7; the match to TRBD1 covers 12 bases. Trimming took 0 bases from V and 5 from J; bases not matched to a gene: 5. Germline V gene sequence: CDR1 LGHDT, CDR2 YNNKEL (reference sequence). This CDR3 is 16 amino acids long. In DNA, the CDR3 is TGTGCCAGCAGCCAAGATGGGACAGGGGGCGTCGACGAGCAGTACTTC. Residues: CASSQDGTGGVDEQYF.

CDR3 nucleotide sequence: TGTGCCAGCAGCCCCCGGGATGCATCCTACGAGCAGTACTTC. This encodes CASSPRDASYEQYF. This chain uses TRBV3-1 with TRBJ2-7; tentative D call: TRBD2 (5 bases). The germline V gene encodes CDR1 LGHDT and CDR2 YNNKEL (reference sequence). Trimming took 4 bases from V and 1 from J, leaving 11 bases between them. The CDR3 totals 14 residues.

In its sample, this clonotype was seen once. This chain uses TRBV7-2 with TRBJ2-7; D uncertain. V was cut by 1 base and J by 5 bases, with 6 bases left in between. The CDR3 length is 12 residues. Germline V gene lookup returns CDR1 SGHTA and CDR2 FQGNSA. CDR3 residues: CASSLVADEQYF. In DNA, the CDR3 is TGTGCCAGCAGCTTAGTAGCTGACGAGCAGTACTTC.

This clonotype was detected only once. The chain uses TRBV7-9 and TRBJ2-5; 7 positions match TRBD2. V lost 1 base and J lost 3; bases outside the gene matches: 8. CDR1 and CDR2 (germline): SEHNR, FQNEAQ (reference sequence). The CDR3 is made up of 16 amino acids. This CDR3 is CASSLVPAGLEETQYF. CDR3 in DNA: TGTGCCAGCAGCTTAGTTCCAGCGGGATTGGAAGAGACCCAGTACTTC.

J is TRBJ1-2 and V is TRBV12-3 or TRBV12-4, with D perhaps TRBD1 (5 bases). With 5 bases removed from V and 0 bases from J, the gap between germline ends came to 16 bases. The CDR3 contains 16 residues. The CDR3, as DNA: TGTGCCAGCAGTACGCCTCCAGGGCACGCTAACTATGGCTACACCTTC. It yields the protein CASSTPPGHANYGYTF.